This T cell receptor beta chain was observed in a study of blood T cell repertoires in COVID-19. Overall study context: PBMCs, B-cell-depleted T cells, or T cells were the source of the cDNA or gDNA that made up the material.

Per the germline V gene, CDR1 is SGDLS and CDR2 is YYNGEE. Trimming took off 0 bases at V and 1 base at J, with 20 bases between the two ends. This CDR3 has 19 residues. Original data processing: Nucleated cell counts were estimated from reference gene primer amplification. Libraries were prepared by immunoSEQ multiplex PCR; TCRdb keeps only in-frame clonotypes and omits some of them. Clonal size and the V and J genes are those of that table, whereas D and trimming came from the DNA. Among 120,000 or so clones listed, over 65% were seen once. The rearrangement links TRBV9 to TRBJ1-5; D perhaps matches TRBD1 (5 bases). The source is a man aged 60 to 75 with acute or convalescent COVID-19. What was sequenced was peripheral blood. CDR3 nucleotides: TGTGCCAGCAGCGTAGCTATGGTGGAGGGGATTTGGAGCAATCAGCCCCAGCATTTT. As protein: CASSVAMVEGIWSNQPQHF. The variable domain in full, with the rest retrieved from reference TRBV9 and TRBJ1-5, is DSGVTQTPKHLITATGQRVTLRCSPRSGDLSVYWYQQSLDQGLQFLIQYYNGEERAKGNILERFSAQQFPDLHSELNLSSLELGDSALYFCASSVAMVEGIWSNQPQHFGDGTRLSIL.